This TCR beta chain is drawn from a study of cytomegalovirus exposure and HLA in healthy donors. The study, taken as a whole, reports: TCR beta chains associated with HLA were, in a later analysis, more clonally expanded than equally common others. In vitro work confirmed that three CMV-associated chains recognize CMV antigens. Later on, a genetic analysis was performed. It linked a missense variant in DCLRE1C with V- and J-gene trimming of TCR beta.

The PCR contained 60 Vbeta and 13 Jbeta primers. Using immunoSEQ multiplex PCR, the repertoire was profiled, and TCRdb retains in-frame clones only, with some absent. The table lists under 200,000 clones, 75% to 80% of them singletons. This clone was seen only a few times. Its antigen remains unknown. These donors counted as nominally healthy when sampled, but unrecorded immune exposures were likely. The receptor comes from a woman aged 40 to 50 in good health and CMV-seropositive. Specimen: PBMCs.

CDR3: CASSLGTSYFSNTGELFF. Written as DNA, the CDR3 is TGTGCCAGCAGCTTAGGGACTAGCTACTTTTCGAACACCGGGGAGCTGTTTTTT. The chain has TRBV7-9 and TRBJ2-2; TRBD2 matches at 8 bases. CDR3 length: 18 residues. The V segment lost 1 base and the J segment 0 bases; nucleotides outside the gene matches: 7. The germline CDR1 and CDR2 sequences are SEHNR and FQNEAQ (reference sequence).